The 17 T cell receptor beta chains below all came from one sample that was sequenced in a study of T cells in narcolepsy. The table came from immunoSEQ multiplex PCR; TCRdb's copy has only in-frame clones and leaves some out. The sample lists around 28,000 clones, around four fifths occurring once. The sequencing sample was made of CD45RA- memory CD4+ T cells from PBMCs. Every receptor here comes from a human donor with narcolepsy.

The V call is TRBV7-2, the J call TRBJ1-2; D might be TRBD1 (6 bases). This CDR3 has 14 amino acids. Germline V gene sequence: CDR1 SGHTA, CDR2 FQGNSA. Trimming removed 4 bases at V and 5 bases at J, with 14 bases between. The CDR3 is CASSSSQGYYGYTF. In DNA, the CDR3 is TGTGCCAGCAGCTCATCACAGGGATATTATGGCTACACCTTC.

The chain couples TRBV7-8 to TRBJ1-4, with 9 bases lining up with TRBD1. Germline lookup yields CDR1 SGHVS and CDR2 FQNEAQ. Trimming removed 5 bases from V and 4 bases from J; junction bases left unmatched: 2. The CDR3 is made up of 14 amino acids. CDR3 sequence (DNA): TGTGCCAGCAGCCAGGGACAGGGTAATGAAAAACTGTTTTTT. It encodes CASSQGQGNEKLFF. Using reference TRBV7-8 and TRBJ1-4 for the parts outside the CDR3, the full variable domain is GAGVSQSPRYKVAKRGQDVALRCDPISGHVSLFWYQQALGQGPEFLTYFQNEAQLDKSGLPSDRFFAERPEGSVSTLKIQRTQQEDSAVYLCASSQGQGNEKLFFGSGTQLSVL.

The J gene is TRBJ2-1, the V gene TRBV19; TRBD2 matches 7 bases. The CDR3 is 17 amino acids. Germline V lookup: CDR1 LNHDA, CDR2 SQIVND (reference sequence). V shed 2 bases, J shed 7 bases, and the junction held 14 bases outside the gene matches. The CDR3 sequence is CASSITLWATGGNEQFF. CDR3 nucleotides: TGTGCCAGTAGTATAACCCTTTGGGCGACCGGGGGGAATGAGCAGTTCTTC.

V and J are TRBV9 and TRBJ1-1; no clear D gene. Germline V lookup: CDR1 SGDLS, CDR2 YYNGEE. With 5 bases removed from V and 1 base from J, the gap between germline ends came to 9 bases. The CDR3 is 13 amino acids. The CDR3 here is CASSLLENTEAFF. The CDR3, as DNA: TGTGCCAGCAGTTTACTAGAGAACACTGAAGCTTTCTTT.

This chain links TRBV27 with TRBJ2-7; D is undetermined. Trimming took 2 bases from V and 1 from J, leaving 18 bases between them. Germline lookup yields CDR1 MNHEY and CDR2 SMNVEV (reference sequence). The CDR3 consists of 17 residues. Here the CDR3 DNA reads TGTGCCAGCAGTTTAGGCAGGTTCCGAGGCAGTTCCTACGAGCAGTACTTC. It yields the protein CASSLGRFRGSSYEQYF.

The chain employs TRBV7-3 and TRBJ2-7; D remains unclear. Germline V gene lookup returns CDR1 SGHTA and CDR2 FQGTGA. The CDR3 consists of 13 residues. The V end lost 1 base, the J end lost 4 bases, and 8 bases lay between the germline ends. DNA for the CDR3: TGTGCCAGCAGCTTAAATTGGGGTTACGAGCAGTACTTC. It yields the protein CASSLNWGYEQYF.

The chain uses TRBV6-6 and TRBJ2-7, with a possible D match to TRBD2 (6 bases). Trimming left V 6 bases short and J 1 base short, with 19 bases between. Looked up from germline, CDR1 is MNHNY and CDR2 is SVGAGI (reference sequence). CDR3 size: 16 residues. The CDR3: CASRMGGREASYEQYF. The CDR3 DNA reads as TGTGCCAGCAGGATGGGGGGAAGGGAAGCATCCTACGAGCAGTACTTC.

In nucleotides, the CDR3 is TGCGCCAGCAGCTTGGATGTGGGGGCCACTGAAGCTTTCTTT. It translates to CASSLDVGATEAFF. The genes are TRBV5-1 and TRBJ1-1, with D maybe TRBD1 (6 bases). Germline CDR1 and CDR2: SGHRS and YFSETQ. Deletions cut 0 bases from V and 4 bases from J, with 10 bases between. CDR3 length: 14 residues. Based on the CDR3 plus reference TRBV5-1 and TRBJ1-1, the full variable domain is KAGVTQTPRYLIKTRGQQVTLSCSPISGHRSVSWYQQTPGQGLQFLFEYFSETQRNKGNFPGRFSGRQFSNSRSEMNVSTLELGDSALYLCASSLDVGATEAFFGQGTRLTVV.

J is TRBJ2-3 and V is TRBV25-1; D could derive from TRBD1 or TRBD2 (6 bases each). Germline V gene lookup returns CDR1 MGHDK and CDR2 SYGVNS. The CDR3 is made up of 15 amino acids. V dropped 8 bases and J dropped 0 bases, with 15 bases sitting between them. The CDR3 bases are TGTGCCAGCGCCGAGGGGGGACACAGCACAGATACGCAGTATTTT. This translates into CASAEGGHSTDTQYF.

This clone has only a few counts. The chain carries TRBV5-1 and TRBJ2-5; 10 bases are a match to TRBD1. Per germline, CDR1 SGHRS and CDR2 YFSETQ. The CDR3 has 17 residues. Germline trimming cut 3 bases from V and 6 bases from J; bases unmatched to any gene: 14. The CDR3 loop reads CASSYDAGQGFRKTQYF. Written as DNA, the CDR3 is TGCGCCAGCAGCTACGACGCGGGACAGGGGTTTCGGAAGACCCAGTACTTC. Using reference TRBV5-1 and TRBJ2-5 for the parts outside the CDR3, the full variable domain is KAGVTQTPRYLIKTRGQQVTLSCSPISGHRSVSWYQQTPGQGLQFLFEYFSETQRNKGNFPGRFSGRQFSNSRSEMNVSTLELGDSALYLCASSYDAGQGFRKTQYFGPGTRLLVL.

This rearrangement joins TRBV6-1 to TRBJ2-1; TRBD1 matches at 8 bases. J was trimmed by 0 bases and V by 3 bases; bases with no gene match: 4. Germline V CDR1 and CDR2: MNHNS, SASEGT. The CDR3 runs to 16 residues. The DNA for the CDR3 is TGTGCCAGCAGTGACTGGACAGGGAGCTCCTACAATGAGCAGTTCTTC. As protein: CASSDWTGSSYNEQFF.

This clone was seen just once. V and J are TRBV6-6 and TRBJ2-3; possibly TRBD1 for D (5 bases). Germline lookup yields CDR1 MNHNY and CDR2 SVGAGI (reference sequence). Trimming shortened V by 5 bases and J by 7 bases, and 16 bases separated the two germline ends. This CDR3 is 14 amino acids long. In DNA form, the CDR3 reads TGTGCCAGCAGTCTAAACTTTCAGGGAAATACGCAGTATTTT. Translation gives CASSLNFQGNTQYF.

This clone is medium-sized (0.01 to 0.1%) within its sample. The J gene is TRBJ2-2, the V gene TRBV6-5; 7 bases match TRBD1. The junction had 5 bases not matched to a gene; V was cut back by 5 bases and J by 8 bases. CDR3 size: 13 residues. Germline V gene data show CDR1 as MNHEY and CDR2 as SVGAGI. CDR3 protein: CASSPQGRGELFF. The CDR3 DNA follows: TGTGCCAGCAGTCCACAGGGGAGAGGGGAGCTGTTTTTT.

This clone was recorded once. The V call is TRBV7-8, the J call TRBJ2-2; 8 nucleotides agree with TRBD2. Losses at the gene ends were 2 bases for V and 7 bases for J; bases not matched to a gene: 6. Germline values: CDR1 SGHVS, CDR2 FQNEAQ. The length of the CDR3 is 15 residues. CDR3 region: CASSLTTLAGGELFF. CDR3 in DNA: TGTGCCAGCAGCTTAACCACTCTAGCGGGCGGGGAGCTGTTTTTT.

The rearrangement links TRBV7-7 to TRBJ1-6; perhaps TRBD1 as D (5 bases). The V and J ends lost 5 bases and 7 bases respectively, with 9 bases between them. Germline assignment: CDR1 SSHAT and CDR2 FNYEAQ (reference sequence). CDR3 length equals 13 residues. The CDR3 region has the DNA TGTGCCAGCAGCAGGGACGGGAATTCACCCCTCCACTTT. It yields the protein CASSRDGNSPLHF.

This clone was picked up a small number of times. This rearrangement joins TRBV5-6 to TRBJ1-1; D perhaps matches TRBD1 (6 bases). V was trimmed by 6 bases and J by 4 bases, leaving 13 bases between them. The length of the CDR3 is 13 residues. Germline-derived CDR1 and CDR2 are SGHDT and YYEEEE. This CDR3 is CASNWGRGTEAFF. In DNA form, the CDR3 reads TGTGCCAGCAATTGGGGGCGAGGCACTGAAGCTTTCTTT.

V and J are TRBV10-3 and TRBJ1-3; D may be TRBD1 (6 bases). CDR1 ENHRY and CDR2 SYGVKD come from the germline V gene. The CDR3 has 14 residues. The ends were cut back, 10 bases at V and 2 bases at J, with 15 bases in the middle. The DNA for the CDR3 is TGTGCCAGCCAGCAGGGGTTGGCTGGAAACACCATATATTTT. This translates into CASQQGLAGNTIYF.